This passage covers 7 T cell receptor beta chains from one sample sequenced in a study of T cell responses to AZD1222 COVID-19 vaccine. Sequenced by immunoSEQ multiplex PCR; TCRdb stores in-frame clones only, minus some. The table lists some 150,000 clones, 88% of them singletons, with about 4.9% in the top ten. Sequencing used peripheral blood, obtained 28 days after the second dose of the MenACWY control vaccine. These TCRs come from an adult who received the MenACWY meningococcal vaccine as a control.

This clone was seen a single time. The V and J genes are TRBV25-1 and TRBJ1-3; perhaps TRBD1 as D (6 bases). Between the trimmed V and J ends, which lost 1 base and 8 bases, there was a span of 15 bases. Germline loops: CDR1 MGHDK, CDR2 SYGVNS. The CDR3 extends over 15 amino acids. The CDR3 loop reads CASSESMGAMDTIYF. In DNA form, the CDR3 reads TGTGCCAGCAGTGAATCAATGGGGGCGATGGACACCATATATTTT.

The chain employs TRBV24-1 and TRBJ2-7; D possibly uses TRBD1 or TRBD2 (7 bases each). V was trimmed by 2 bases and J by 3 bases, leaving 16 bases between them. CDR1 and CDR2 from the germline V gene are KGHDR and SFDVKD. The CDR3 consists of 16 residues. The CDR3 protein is CATSDSSRGGYYEQYF. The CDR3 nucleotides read TGTGCCACCAGTGATTCGTCCAGGGGGGGCTACTACGAGCAGTACTTC.

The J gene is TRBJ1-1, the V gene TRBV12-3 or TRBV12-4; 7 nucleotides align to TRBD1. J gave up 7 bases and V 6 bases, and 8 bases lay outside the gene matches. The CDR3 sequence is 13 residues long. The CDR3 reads CASSTQTGSEAFF. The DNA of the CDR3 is TGTGCCAGCAGCACCCAGACAGGGAGTGAAGCTTTCTTT.

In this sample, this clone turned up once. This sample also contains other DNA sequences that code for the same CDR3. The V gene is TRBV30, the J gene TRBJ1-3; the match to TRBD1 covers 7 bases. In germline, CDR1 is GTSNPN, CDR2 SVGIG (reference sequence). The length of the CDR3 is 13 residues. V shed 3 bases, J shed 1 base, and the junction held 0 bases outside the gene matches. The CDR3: CAWRTGSGNTIYF. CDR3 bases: TGTGCCTGGAGGACAGGGTCTGGAAACACCATATATTTT.

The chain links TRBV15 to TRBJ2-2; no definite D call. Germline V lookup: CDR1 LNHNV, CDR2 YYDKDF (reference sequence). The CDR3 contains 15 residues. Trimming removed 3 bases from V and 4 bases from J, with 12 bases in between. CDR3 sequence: CATSRGIGITGELFF. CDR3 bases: TGTGCCACCAGCAGGGGAATAGGTATCACCGGGGAGCTGTTTTTT.

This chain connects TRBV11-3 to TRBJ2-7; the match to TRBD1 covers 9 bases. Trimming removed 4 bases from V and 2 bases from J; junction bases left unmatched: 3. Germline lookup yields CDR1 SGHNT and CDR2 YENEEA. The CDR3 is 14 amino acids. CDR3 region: CASSSYRGPYEQYF. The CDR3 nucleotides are TGTGCCAGCAGCTCCTACAGGGGGCCCTACGAGCAGTACTTC.

CDR3 region: CASSLGAAGELFF. The CDR3 region has the DNA TGTGCCAGCAGCTTAGGCGCGGCCGGGGAGCTGTTTTTT. The V gene is TRBV11-2, the J gene TRBJ2-2; D not certain. CDR3 length: 13 amino acids. The germline CDR1 and CDR2 sequences are SGHAT and FQNNGV. The V gene lost 1 base and the J gene lost 6 bases, with 6 bases spanning the gap.